One TCR beta chain is described in this entry. Without a recorded count, this clonotype is taken to be medium-sized (0.01 to 0.1%) from its frequency. The antigen it recognizes is unknown. A Human TCR Profiling Kit was used to prepare UMI-labeled 5' RACE TCRbeta libraries. The same number of PCR cycles was used to prepare all TCRbeta libraries in parallel. The paper's processing steps were these. Between roughly 3,000 and 18,000 functional CDR3beta clonotypes were contained in each TCRbeta library. MIGEC 1.2.9 was used for UMI extraction and consensus assembly, with at least three reads per UMI being required. In-frame CDR3beta repertoires were extracted with MiXCR 3.0.3. Diversity metrics were computed in VDJtools 1.2.1 after downsampling each sample to 42,000 randomly selected UMIs. For each sample pair, the repertoire overlap metrics D, R and F2 were calculated in VDJtools using the top 3,000 clones. The reads were reprocessed in TCRdb, with one entry per CDR3 protein sequence and no accompanying DNA. These V and J calls are TCRdb output, not the study's own analysis. The sample table includes under 20,000 distinct CDR3 sequences. 5% to 6% of the sample is held by the ten biggest clonotypes.

Including the terminal cysteine and phenylalanine, the CDR3 comprises 16 residues. Nucleotide data are not available. In the germline V gene (reference sequence), CDR1 corresponds to DFQATT and CDR2 to SNEGSKA. Density gradient separation was used to isolate peripheral blood mononuclear cells from healthy donor buffy coats. In the study, negative magnetic separation with EasySep or MojoSort CD8+ T cell isolation kits was used to enrich total CD8+ T cells. An RNeasy Mini Kit was used to extract total RNA from duplicate vials of over 130,000 sorted CD8+ T cells per subset. The PBMCs were used either fresh or after being cryopreserved in fetal bovine serum with around 9.3% DMSO. Fluorescence-activated cell sorting on a FACSAria III was used to sort the CD8+ T cell subsets to purity. These data originate in a study of human CD8 memory T cell subsets (dated by TCRdb to 2019 to 2021). For the wider study: To assess clonal relationships, the TCRbeta repertoires of stem-like (TSTEM), progenitor exhausted-like (TPEX) and effector memory CD8+ T cell subsets were compared. Several donors each provided TSTEM, TPEX and effector memory subsets, from which TCRbeta repertoires were obtained.

On the study overall, not on this receptor specifically: TSTEM and TPEX subsets showed similarly high normalized Shannon-Wiener diversity, whereas effector memory subsets were comparatively less diverse. Although both stem-like subsets shared clonotypes with effector memory cells, the overlap between TSTEM and TPEX repertoires was minimal, suggesting distinct antigen spectra for the TSTEM and TPEX subsets. Only TCRbeta chains were sequenced, and repertoire comparisons were based on a handful of donors, with testing performed by paired t-tests and Bonferroni correction. Based on Chao1 estimates, TSTEM subsets appeared to have greater repertoire diversity than TPEX subsets, which could potentially reflect a broader range of specificities.

This chain is built from TRBV20-1 and TRBJ1-5; no DNA is available, so the TRBD1 call from TCRdb remains unchecked. This TCR was sampled from a human donor in good health. What was sequenced was CD8+ T cells from PBMCs. The CDR3 sequence is CSAYDRESQRNQPQHF.